This entry describes one TCR beta chain. The data derive from a study of early T cells in non-severe SARS-CoV-2 infection. Germline CDR1 reads SGHTA; CDR2 reads FQGNSA. The CDR3 spans 15 residues. The V and J ends lost 1 base and 10 bases respectively, with 19 bases between them. MiXCR was run by TCRdb on the 5' RACE reads, yielding one entry per CDR3 protein. The profile shows roughly 100,000 distinct CDR3 sequences, about 12% of them singletons. V usage is TRBV7-2 and J usage is TRBJ1-1; tentatively, D is TRBD1 (6 bases). The clonotype comes from an adult who was a healthcare worker with PCR-confirmed SARS-CoV-2 infection or an uninfected control (not recorded which). Sequencing used whole blood, obtained at baseline. CDR3 nucleotide sequence: TGTGCCAGCAGCTTAGTGCAGACAGGTGGGAGCTCAGCTTTCTTT. It is translated as CASSLVQTGGSSAFF.